Following are 10 T cell receptor beta chains from one sample sequenced in a study of shared clonotypes between healthy human individuals. Libraries were prepared by immunoSEQ multiplex PCR; TCRdb keeps only in-frame clonotypes and omits some of them. The sample lists roughly 1,100,000 clones; around four fifths were seen once. Material for sequencing was memory CD4+ T cells sorted from blood. Noted subset: CD45RA-negative fraction. The receptors stem from a young man in good health.

The V gene is TRBV5-1, the J gene TRBJ1-1; no reliable D call. Germline V gene data show CDR1 as SGHRS and CDR2 as YFSETQ. Trimming shortened V by 3 bases and J by 5 bases, and 11 bases separated the two germline ends. This CDR3 has 13 amino acids. This CDR3 reads CASSSTLTTEAFF. In DNA form, the CDR3 reads TGCGCCAGCAGCTCGACATTAACTACTGAAGCTTTCTTT.

Note on this clone: This may come from a read error, since a much larger clone is one base off. J is TRBJ2-2 and V is TRBV7-2; D unresolved. V lost 3 bases to trimming and J lost 6 bases, with 5 bases between them. The germline V gene has CDR1 SGHTA and CDR2 FQGNSA. This CDR3 has 12 amino acids. CDR3: CASSFFPGELFF. As DNA, the CDR3 is TGTGCCAGCAGCTTCTTCCCCGGGGAGCTGTTTTTT.

The V and J genes are TRBV9 and TRBJ2-1, with TRBD2 matching over 16 bases. In germline, CDR1 is SGDLS, CDR2 YYNGEE. V was clipped by 7 bases and J by 5 bases; unmatched bases: 27. The CDR3 runs 23 residues. This CDR3 reads CASSGGRSTGTSGRAGVDNEQFF. In DNA form, the CDR3 reads TGTGCCAGCTCTGGCGGTCGGTCGACCGGGACTAGCGGGAGGGCCGGGGTGGACAATGAGCAGTTCTTC.

The table lists this clone with a count of one. Additional DNA sequences in this sample encode the identical CDR3. The V gene is TRBV5-1, the J gene TRBJ1-6; maybe TRBD1 (6 bases). This CDR3 contains 14 residues. With 0 bases removed from V and 7 bases from J, the gap between germline ends came to 8 bases. CDR1 is SGHRS and CDR2 is YFSETQ in the germline V gene. CDR3 protein: CASSLDGGNSPLHF. In DNA, the CDR3 is TGCGCCAGCAGCTTGGACGGGGGCAATTCACCCCTCCACTTT. Full variable domain (missing parts from reference TRBV5-1 and TRBJ1-6): KAGVTQTPRYLIKTRGQQVTLSCSPISGHRSVSWYQQTPGQGLQFLFEYFSETQRNKGNFPGRFSGRQFSNSRSEMNVSTLELGDSALYLCASSLDGGNSPLHFGNGTRLTVT.

The rearrangement joins TRBV4-1 to TRBJ1-6; D not certain. The germline V gene encodes CDR1 MGHRA and CDR2 YSYEKL. Trimming took off 0 bases at V and 7 bases at J, with 7 bases between the two ends. CDR3 size: 14 residues. CDR3 protein: CASSQEQENSPLHF. As DNA, the CDR3 is TGCGCCAGCAGCCAAGAGCAGGAAAATTCACCCCTCCACTTT.

The chain joins TRBV5-1 to TRBJ2-1, with 7 nucleotides matching TRBD1. CDR3 length: 14 amino acids. Germline V gives CDR1 SGHRS, CDR2 YFSETQ. J gave up 8 bases and V 3 bases, and 8 bases lay outside the gene matches. The CDR3 DNA follows: TGCGCCAGCAGCTCTTCGACAGGGAACTATGAGCAGTTCTTC. The encoded protein is CASSSSTGNYEQFF.

A word on this clone: The same CDR3 can be traced to other DNA sequences in this sample. The genes are TRBV5-1 and TRBJ2-3; 14 positions agree with TRBD2. The J segment lost 3 bases and the V segment lost 5 bases, leaving 5 bases of the junction unmatched. Germline CDR1 SGHRS, CDR2 YFSETQ. CDR3 length: 16 residues. The DNA for the CDR3 is TGCGCCAGCAGTTCCGGGACTAGCGGGGGTACAGATACGCAGTATTTT. It codes for CASSSGTSGGTDTQYF. Using reference TRBV5-1 and TRBJ2-3 for the parts outside the CDR3, the full variable domain is KAGVTQTPRYLIKTRGQQVTLSCSPISGHRSVSWYQQTPGQGLQFLFEYFSETQRNKGNFPGRFSGRQFSNSRSEMNVSTLELGDSALYLCASSSGTSGGTDTQYFGPGTRLTVL.

The chain recombines TRBV11-2 with TRBJ2-2; 7 bases align to TRBD2. The CDR3 loop spans 17 amino acids. The germline V gene encodes CDR1 SGHAT and CDR2 FQNNGV. V trimming: 2 bases; J trimming: 5 bases; junction bases outside the gene matches: 11. The CDR3, as DNA: TGTGCCAGCAGCTTACGTAGCGGGCTGTCATGGACCGGGGAGCTGTTTTTT. It yields the protein CASSLRSGLSWTGELFF.

This clone has only a few counts. This chain uses TRBV2 with TRBJ2-5; 8 positions match TRBD2. Germline-derived CDR1 and CDR2 are SNHLY and FYNNEI. The CDR3 is made up of 14 amino acids. Trimming took 7 bases from V and 4 from J; bases not matched to a gene: 8. Written as DNA, the CDR3 is TGTGCCAGCAAAATAGCGGGACTCCTAGAGACCCAGTACTTC. Residues: CASKIAGLLETQYF.

The CDR3 sequence is CASSETGRGTGELFF. The CDR3 region has the DNA TGTGCCAGCAGTGAAACAGGGAGGGGCACCGGGGAGCTGTTTTTT. The chain has TRBV28 and TRBJ2-2; D is possibly TRBD2 (7 bases). V shed 5 bases and J shed 4 bases, with 14 bases lying between them. The CDR3 is 15 amino acids. CDR1 is MDHEN, CDR2 SYDVKM, per germline.